The sequence of this TCR beta chain was determined in a study of T cells in tumors after PD-1 blockade (dated by TCRdb to the late 2010s). The study in broad terms: Patients were excluded if they had prior checkpoint blockade, use of systemic immunosuppressants, or recent radiotherapy or other anti-cancer therapy within 4 weeks. A subset of patients also received ongoing daily vismodegib 150 mg during anti-PD-1 treatment. Clinical response was assessed using RECIST version 1.1. The study performed paired single-cell RNA and TCR sequencing on site-matched tumors from BCC or SCC patients before and after anti-PD-1 therapy. To compare clonotypes in blood versus tumor, bulk TCR sequencing was run on around eleven peripheral blood samples drawn from four to six patients. Patients were treated with either pembrolizumab 200 mg every 3 weeks or cemiplimab 350 mg every 2 weeks. An average of 113,528 TCR templates (range 24,679-257,772) and about 38,000 unique clonotypes was obtained for peripheral blood samples.

The germline V gene (reference sequence) supplies CDR1 SGHNT and CDR2 YYREEE. The CDR3 measures 14 amino acids from cysteine to phenylalanine. The retained sequence is limited to the CDR3, 42 bases, with the frame set at the first base. The trim is 4 bases for V and 2 bases for J, with a gap of 12 bases between the germline ends. Here is what the overall study found, with its caveats: Roughly 43% of tumor TCR clonotypes were found in blood, and some novel exhausted tumor clones appeared in pre-treatment blood, suggesting peripheral recruitment. Where the novel T cell clones came from was not identified, and possible sources could include lymphoid organs or rare unexpanded clones inside the tumor or in the tumor periphery.

This specimen's time point label, interpreted: after anti-PD-1 therapy. Genomic DNA extracted from tumor biopsies or peripheral blood was used for bulk TCRbeta sequencing, with input ranging from about 600 ng to 6,004 ng. Every patient was a poor candidate for surgical resection and had histologically proven advanced or metastatic basal or squamous cell carcinoma. Of the 10 or so patients making up the basal cell carcinoma cohort, 8 underwent bulk tumor TCR sequencing. The immunoSEQ platform was used to carry out deep TCRbeta sequencing. From the authors' description of their analysis: Only productive rearrangements were exported from the immunoSEQ Analyzer for downstream analysis. T cell phenotypes were assigned to bulk TCRbeta clonotypes by matching to single-cell RNA+TCR-seq clones sharing the same TCRbeta sequence. Tumor enrichment of a clone was calculated by dividing the clone's tumor frequency by the clone's PBMC frequency, both taken from bulk TCR sequencing. GLIPH was used to group TCRs into specificity groups, clusters of distinct TCRs likely recognizing common antigens via shared CDR3 motifs. As stored in TCRdb, this immuneACCESS dataset retains in-frame rearrangements with V and J assigned. A fraction of the clones does not appear; measured against another copy, unresolved V genes explain less than half of the discrepancy, and the remainder lacks a known reason. V and J calls and clone size are given by that table; D and trimming were obtained from the DNA. Across this sample there are about 15,000 clones, with more than 65% seen only once. In total, the top ten clones hold 22% of the sample.

Concerning this clone: It has no known antigen specificity. The record has no base qualities; no much larger clone is one base away.

The sequences come from PBMCs, collected after anti-PD-1 treatment. This receptor was taken from a human donor with basal cell carcinoma. The chain was built from TRBV5-4 and TRBJ2-5; the D gene is possibly TRBD2, with 6 bases matching. The DNA is as follows: TGTGCCAGCAGCCAGACTAGTGATCAAGAGACCCAGTACTTC. Translation gives CASSQTSDQETQYF. With the portions outside the CDR3 filled from the reference TRBV5-4 and TRBJ2-5 genes, the complete variable region becomes ETGVTQSPTHLIKTRGQQVTLRCSSQSGHNTVSWYQQALGQGPQFIFQYYREEENGRGNFPPRFSGLQFPNYSSELNVNALELDDSALYLCASSQTSDQETQYFGPGTRLLVL.